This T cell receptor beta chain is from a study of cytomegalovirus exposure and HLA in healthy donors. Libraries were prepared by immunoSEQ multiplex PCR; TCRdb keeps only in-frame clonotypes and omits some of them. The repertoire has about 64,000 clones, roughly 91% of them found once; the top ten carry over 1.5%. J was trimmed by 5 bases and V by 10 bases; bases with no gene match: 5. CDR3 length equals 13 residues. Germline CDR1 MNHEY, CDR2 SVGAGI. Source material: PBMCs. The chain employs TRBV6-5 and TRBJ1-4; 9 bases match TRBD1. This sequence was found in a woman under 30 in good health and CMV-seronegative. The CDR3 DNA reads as TGTGCCACCAAACAGGGGGCGAATGAAAAACTGTTTTTT. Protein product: CATKQGANEKLFF.